A selection of T cell receptor beta chains follows, all from one sample in a study of blood T cell repertoires in COVID-19. The table came from immunoSEQ multiplex PCR; TCRdb's copy has only in-frame clones and leaves some out. The repertoire holds 50,000 to 60,000 clones, with about 90% as singletons. Sequencing was carried out using peripheral blood. The source is a man older than 75 with active or convalescent COVID-19. Both conserved end residues are part of each CDR3.

V gene,J gene,CDR3 protein
TRBV11-1,TRBJ2-3,CASSLRGSLSRDTQYF
TRBV4-1,TRBJ2-5,CASSQDLDRSRTQYF
TRBV24-1,TRBJ2-1,CATSEIKGAPYNEQFF
TRBV5-1,TRBJ1-1,CASSFAVGKAENTEAFF
TRBV3-1/TRBV3-2,TRBJ1-4,CASSQWQINEKLFF
TRBV30,TRBJ1-1,CAWSVHGHLNTEAFF
TRBV29-1,TRBJ1-1,CSALGQGRRAGTEAFF
TRBV19,TRBJ1-4,CASSTTGYINEKLFF
TRBV5-1,TRBJ2-5,CASSSPAGRETQYF
TRBV6-5,TRBJ2-1,CASRRAGGPGEQFF
TRBV2,TRBJ2-7,CASSTEQSRSYEQYF
TRBV2,TRBJ1-2,CASSDYRGGYGYTF
TRBV6-2/TRBV6-3,TRBJ1-2,CASSYGSGTGKGYTF
TRBV11-2,TRBJ1-6,CASSLVAFGDRGRNSPLHF
TRBV7-2,TRBJ2-7,CASSYSGDGYEQYF
TRBV5-1,TRBJ2-7,CASSPGDRGTYEQYF
TRBV5-1,TRBJ1-1,CASSAGQGFVRAFF
TRBV27,TRBJ2-6,CASSLIAISGAGANVLTF
TRBV9,TRBJ2-6,CASSPRGHVGGSGANVLTF
TRBV9,TRBJ1-5,CASSVAGWVGYSNQPQHF
TRBV7-9,TRBJ2-5,CASSLISGRVETQYF
TRBV29-1,TRBJ1-1,CSVGRGLVGAFF
TRBV6-1,TRBJ1-1,CASSDGGATTEAFF
TRBV30,TRBJ1-4,CAWSVGVWSGREKLFF
TRBV5-1,TRBJ2-7,CASSLFPGQPYEQYF
TRBV6-6,TRBJ2-7,CASSPGHEPTGEQYF
TRBV7-2,TRBJ1-1,CASSLGDTGSTEAFF
TRBV7-2,TRBJ1-1,CASSAAGGAAVEAFF
TRBV5-1,TRBJ2-1,CASSLATEGSYNEQFF
TRBV28,TRBJ2-7,CASSLPSVYEQYF
TRBV1,TRBJ2-4,CTSSQWGQDLAKNIQYF
TRBV28,TRBJ2-7,CASRSGQIYEQYF
TRBV10-3,TRBJ1-2,CAISSQGAGYGYTF
TRBV18,TRBJ2-5,CASSPWDRAQETQYF
TRBV7-3,TRBJ2-2,CASSPKPGPNTGELFF
TRBV18,TRBJ1-2,CASSPQGALNSYTF
TRBV5-1,TRBJ1-1,CASSGQGITEAFF
TRBV4-2,TRBJ2-3,CASSQGGTSVTDTQYF
TRBV10-3,TRBJ1-6,CAIRPYSDEAPLHF
TRBV10-3,TRBJ1-2,CAIGVGGDSSSYGYTF
TRBV5-1,TRBJ2-7,CASSLGQGHEQYF
TRBV27,TRBJ1-1,CASSPRQGFLVNTEAFF
TRBV19,TRBJ2-1,CASSRRPGTSGGVEQFF
TRBV7-2,TRBJ1-5,CASSLFGQGLNQPQHF